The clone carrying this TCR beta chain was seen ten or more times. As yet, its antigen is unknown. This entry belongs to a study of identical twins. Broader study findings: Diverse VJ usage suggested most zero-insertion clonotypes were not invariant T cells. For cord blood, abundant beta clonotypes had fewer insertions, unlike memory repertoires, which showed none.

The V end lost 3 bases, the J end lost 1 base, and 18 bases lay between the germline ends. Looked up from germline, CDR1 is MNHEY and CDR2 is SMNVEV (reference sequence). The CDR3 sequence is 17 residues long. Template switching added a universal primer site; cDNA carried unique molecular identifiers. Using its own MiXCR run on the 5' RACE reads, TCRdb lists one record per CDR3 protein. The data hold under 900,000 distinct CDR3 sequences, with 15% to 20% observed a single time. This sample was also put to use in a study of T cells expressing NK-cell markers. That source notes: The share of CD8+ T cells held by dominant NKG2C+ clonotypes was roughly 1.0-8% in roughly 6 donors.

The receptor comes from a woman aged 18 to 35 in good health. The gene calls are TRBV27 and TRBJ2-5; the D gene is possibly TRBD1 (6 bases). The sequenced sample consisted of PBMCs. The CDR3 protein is CASSFATGEATQETQYF. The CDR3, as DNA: TGTGCCAGCAGTTTTGCGACAGGAGAGGCTACCCAAGAGACCCAGTACTTC.